This paragraph covers one TCR beta chain sequence. Its specific antigen is unknown. No much larger clonotype is one base removed from it; base qualities were not supplied. Relative to germline, V is missing 6 bases and J is missing 6 bases, with 3 bases of the junction outside any gene match. According to the germline V gene, CDR1 reads SNHLY and CDR2 reads FYNNEI. The CDR3 contains 14 residues, cysteine and phenylalanine counted. The only DNA kept is the CDR3, 42 bases in frame from the first base. The sample belongs to a study of shared clonotypes between healthy human individuals (dated by TCRdb to the early 2020s). A note on the overall study: A couple of women and a few men aged 18 to 49 years were included in the cohort. For each donor, CD4 naive and CD4 memory were each run on three plates, CD8 naive on two plates, and CD8 memory on one plate. To estimate repertoire size and how much clonotypes are shared between individuals, the study performed deep sequencing of blood TCR repertoires from 4 to 6 healthy adults. To increase sequencing depth and limit assay-specific biases, different laboratories used diverse techniques to prepare libraries and sequence TCR repertoires. Each donor's leukapheresis produced roughly between about 0.85 and 10 billion PBMCs. What the work shows at the level of the full study, not this receptor alone: Only blood was sampled, and tissue TCR repertoires likely differ from those in blood. Because the study included a small number of donors, the genetic and exposure-history diversity represented was limited. Rarefaction of sorted-subset datasets indicated incomplete sequencing despite the large sequencing depth. Sharing across a handful of donors was observed for 5% to 6.5% of naive CD4, under 4% of naive CD8, 2% to 2.5% of memory CD4, and roughly 0.4% of memory CD8 clonotypes. Clonotypes shared by all four sorted-subset donors showed higher generation probabilities than non-shared clonotypes. Estimated clonotype richness was generally larger for naive than for memory subsets. Based on pairwise subsampling, the degree of clonotype sharing among donors was expected to be affected by sequencing depth.

The donors were healthy, HIV-negative adults who had no recently reported acute infections or vaccinations. Every donor was a Caucasian adult living in Nashville, Tennessee, USA. CD4+ T cells were enriched by magnetic negative selection, after which naive cells were positively selected on CD45RA and the negative fraction was taken as the memory subset. Blood was collected by leukapheresis, and PBMCs were isolated by Ficoll-Histopaque density gradient centrifugation and then cryopreserved in liquid nitrogen vapor phase. Analytical flow cytometry was used to check the purity and quantity of every magnetically sorted T cell population. Genomic DNA was isolated from every sorted fraction and measured by UV absorbance on a Nanodrop 2000c. Using the deep immunoSEQ assay, TCR CDR3 regions were amplified from genomic DNA by multiplex PCR. Extracted genomic DNA from each cell subset was spread evenly across all wells of several immunoSEQ 96-well plates, with each plate serving as a replicate. Each replicate PCR for sorted subsets received roughly 200 ng genomic DNA, equal to about 30,000 T cell genomes. Purified libraries were quantified with a Qubit 3.0 fluorometer, sized on a Bioanalyzer 2100, and re-quantified with the KAPA Library Quantification kit. A separate single-read 150-cycle Illumina NextSeq 550 flow cell was used to sequence each immunoSEQ 96-well plate. Per the source publication's procedure: Because the immunoSEQ output held only junctional sequences and lacked quality scores, the filtering could not match the filtering applied to full-length reads. Sequences were annotated with PyIR, a Python wrapper for IgBLAST v1.9, and V/J genes and CDR3 were assigned using IMGT germline references. Reads were removed for weak V/J assignments (E-value above 1e-6), missing CDR3, stop codons, out-of-frame junctions, or ambiguous translated residues. V3J clonotypes were defined by identical inferred V gene, J gene, and CDR3 amino acid sequence. Percentage overlap between repertoires was computed as shared unique clonotypes divided by the size of the smaller repertoire. Three approaches were used to assess repertoire richness: RTK rarefaction, the Chao1 estimator, and Recon v2.1 estimates of unobserved clonotypes. Generation probabilities were computed with OLGA for all TCRbeta clonotypes obtained by the gDNA method from a handful of donors. TCRdb mirrors the immuneACCESS table, restricted to in-frame sequences. Some clones are absent from its copies; in checked studies, under half trace to an unresolved V gene, and the reason for the others is unknown. V, J and clone size reflect that table, while D and trimming were determined from the DNA. The sample table holds 2 million to 3 million clones, of which over 85% were seen once. The leading ten clones occupy about 0.39% of the sample.

The chain is encoded by TRBV2 joined to TRBJ2-1; TRBD2 matches 12 bases in the middle. This receptor was identified in a man younger than 35 in good health. Some clones in this sample may be carry-over from other donors' samples. Sample: naive CD4+ T cells from PBMCs. The cell subset or site label of this sample denotes: CD45RA+ positively selected. The bases are TGTGCCAGCAGATCGACTAGCGGGAGCAATGAGCAGTTCTTC. Translated, this is CASRSTSGSNEQFF.